These T cell receptor beta chains were read from a single sample in a study of cytomegalovirus exposure and HLA in healthy donors. Only in-frame clones appear in the TCRdb table, and some are missing; sequencing was by immunoSEQ multiplex PCR. In the table there are under 200,000 clones, 75% to 85% of which are singletons. The sample was PBMCs. Every receptor here comes from a male donor in good health and CMV-seropositive. Each CDR3 is given without its conserved first and last residue. Each record gives: V gene, D gene, J gene, CDR3 protein. D genes are given only for firm matches.

V gene: TRBV5-1
D gene: TRBD1
J gene: TRBJ2-7
CDR3 protein: ASSLAETGSYEQY

V gene: TRBV6-5
D gene: NA
J gene: TRBJ2-5
CDR3 protein: ASSYSGAQETQY

V gene: TRBV9
D gene: NA
J gene: TRBJ2-7
CDR3 protein: ASSVSSSSVEQY

V gene: TRBV19
D gene: NA
J gene: TRBJ1-1
CDR3 protein: ASIPLGVSDTEAF

V gene: TRBV28
D gene: NA
J gene: TRBJ1-1
CDR3 protein: ASRPGRANTEAF

V gene: TRBV6-5
D gene: TRBD1
J gene: TRBJ2-5
CDR3 protein: ASSTGTGGLETQY

V gene: TRBV18
D gene: TRBD1
J gene: TRBJ1-2
CDR3 protein: ASSDTGGNYGYT

V gene: TRBV11-2
D gene: NA
J gene: TRBJ2-3
CDR3 protein: ASSLWPKGGTDTQY

V gene: TRBV7-3
D gene: TRBD1
J gene: TRBJ2-4
CDR3 protein: ASSPNCPCRDRGLQNIQY

V gene: TRBV28
D gene: TRBD1
J gene: TRBJ2-5
CDR3 protein: ASLRQGVETQY

V gene: TRBV6-5
D gene: NA
J gene: TRBJ1-4
CDR3 protein: ASRIGLASRKLF

V gene: TRBV6-1
D gene: TRBD2
J gene: TRBJ2-7
CDR3 protein: ASRASGTYEQY

V gene: TRBV27
D gene: TRBD1
J gene: TRBJ1-4
CDR3 protein: ASSPDRVANEKLF

V gene: TRBV7-2
D gene: TRBD2
J gene: TRBJ2-5
CDR3 protein: ASRGEGRVETQY

V gene: TRBV10-2
D gene: NA
J gene: TRBJ2-7
CDR3 protein: ATLPPAQTYEQY

V gene: TRBV5-3
D gene: NA
J gene: TRBJ1-2
CDR3 protein: ARSKNRVFYYGYT

V gene: TRBV7-3
D gene: TRBD1
J gene: TRBJ2-2
CDR3 protein: ASQSGTGFTGELF

V gene: TRBV6-5
D gene: NA
J gene: TRBJ1-5
CDR3 protein: ASSYGGRGNQPQH

V gene: TRBV30
D gene: NA
J gene: TRBJ2-7
CDR3 protein: AWSVLDEQY

V gene: TRBV7-9
D gene: TRBD1
J gene: TRBJ2-3
CDR3 protein: ASSSRTGSTDTQY

V gene: TRBV7-9
D gene: NA
J gene: TRBJ1-2
CDR3 protein: ASSLAGAPRQNYGYT

V gene: TRBV30
D gene: TRBD2
J gene: TRBJ2-2
CDR3 protein: AWSELAGIGELF

V gene: TRBV7-3
D gene: NA
J gene: TRBJ1-2
CDR3 protein: ASSLSGGGGYT

V gene: TRBV21-1
D gene: NA
J gene: TRBJ1-5
CDR3 protein: ASSIGAWTVFYNQPQH

V gene: TRBV7-9
D gene: TRBD2
J gene: TRBJ2-1
CDR3 protein: ASSLAGLAGNEQF

V gene: TRBV5-4
D gene: TRBD1
J gene: TRBJ2-5
CDR3 protein: ASSSPGTGKETQY

V gene: TRBV28
D gene: NA
J gene: TRBJ2-7
CDR3 protein: ASSLRSYEQY

V gene: TRBV10-3
D gene: NA
J gene: TRBJ2-2
CDR3 protein: AISLTAPAELF

V gene: TRBV5-8
D gene: TRBD2
J gene: TRBJ2-5
CDR3 protein: ASSVLLAGGQETQY

V gene: TRBV5-4
D gene: NA
J gene: TRBJ1-1
CDR3 protein: ASRSNTEAF

V gene: TRBV7-9
D gene: NA
J gene: TRBJ1-5
CDR3 protein: ASSPWDNNQPQH

V gene: TRBV7-6
D gene: TRBD1
J gene: TRBJ2-1
CDR3 protein: ASKQGVEQF

V gene: TRBV18
D gene: TRBD1
J gene: TRBJ2-7
CDR3 protein: ASSGGQQDSYEQY

V gene: TRBV27
D gene: NA
J gene: TRBJ2-7
CDR3 protein: ASSNPGVEQY

V gene: TRBV19
D gene: NA
J gene: TRBJ2-7
CDR3 protein: ASSIDSQAGSYEQY

V gene: TRBV5-6
D gene: NA
J gene: TRBJ2-5
CDR3 protein: ASSLRGQETQY

V gene: TRBV19
D gene: NA
J gene: TRBJ2-7
CDR3 protein: ASSIGPAGGEQY

V gene: TRBV6-1
D gene: NA
J gene: TRBJ1-2
CDR3 protein: ASKAALGYT

V gene: TRBV4-1
D gene: TRBD1
J gene: TRBJ2-5
CDR3 protein: ASSQGEGTGEETQY

V gene: TRBV19
D gene: NA
J gene: TRBJ2-5
CDR3 protein: AGSPDSIGETQY

V gene: TRBV30
D gene: NA
J gene: TRBJ2-3
CDR3 protein: AWSGSGSTDTQY

V gene: TRBV7-3
D gene: TRBD2
J gene: TRBJ2-1
CDR3 protein: ASSLTSSGLNNEQF

V gene: TRBV5-1
D gene: TRBD1
J gene: TRBJ1-1
CDR3 protein: ASSFNRGVTEAF

V gene: TRBV7-2
D gene: TRBD2
J gene: TRBJ2-7
CDR3 protein: ASSPPASGKYVQY

V gene: TRBV7-9
D gene: NA
J gene: TRBJ1-4
CDR3 protein: ASSLGDSNEKLF

V gene: TRBV7-6
D gene: TRBD2
J gene: TRBJ2-5
CDR3 protein: ASSWGTSGSRETQY

V gene: TRBV11-3
D gene: TRBD1
J gene: TRBJ2-1
CDR3 protein: ASSFSGQGGNEQF

V gene: TRBV5-4
D gene: TRBD2
J gene: TRBJ2-5
CDR3 protein: ASSRGLAGGPQETQY

V gene: TRBV9
D gene: NA
J gene: TRBJ2-5
CDR3 protein: ASSATSRGETQY

V gene: TRBV15
D gene: NA
J gene: TRBJ1-1
CDR3 protein: ATRTSRFAF

V gene: TRBV6-1
D gene: NA
J gene: TRBJ1-5
CDR3 protein: ASRVQGSGQPQH

V gene: TRBV10-3
D gene: TRBD1
J gene: TRBJ2-7
CDR3 protein: AIRGTEVYEQY